This is a list of T cell receptor beta chains from one sample in a study of radiotherapy plus CTLA-4 blockade in lung cancer. The table came from immunoSEQ multiplex PCR; TCRdb's copy has only in-frame clones and leaves some out. The sample contains roughly 93,000 clones, about 81% of which appear only once. Sequences were derived from peripheral blood, sampled from a patient treated with radiotherapy plus ipilimumab. The source of these receptors is a human donor with non-small cell lung cancer who had a partial response to radiotherapy plus ipilimumab. Each CDR3 is given with its conserved first and last residue. The D gene is left open where the match is weak. The listing skips clone size in some rows; elsewhere it reads once, few, many or a size class.

size: -
D: -
J: TRBJ1-1
V: TRBV9
DNA: TGTGCCAGCAGCGTCCCGCGCGGGGGGATAGTACCTGAAGCTTTCTTT
CDR3: CASSVPRGGIVPEAFF

size: -
D: -
J: TRBJ2-5
V: TRBV5-1
DNA: TGCGCCAGCAGCAACAGGGTGAGCGGCGGGGAGACCCAGTACTTC
CDR3: CASSNRVSGGETQYF

size: -
D: TRBD2
J: TRBJ2-5
V: TRBV2
DNA: TGTGCCAGCAAGTCCCGACTAGCGGGAGGCCCACAAGAGACCCAGTACTTC
CDR3: CASKSRLAGGPQETQYF

size: -
D: -
J: TRBJ2-1
V: TRBV23-1
DNA: TGCGCCACCGCCCCCCGGACTATCCGTTACAATGAGCAGTTCTTC
CDR3: CATAPRTIRYNEQFF

size: few
D: -
J: TRBJ2-3
V: TRBV19
DNA: TGTGCCAGTAGCCTGGGGGGAAGCACAGATACGCAGTATTTT
CDR3: CASSLGGSTDTQYF

size: -
D: -
J: TRBJ1-5
V: TRBV27
DNA: TGTGCCAGCGGTACTGACATGGGCGAGCCCCAGCATTTT
CDR3: CASGTDMGEPQHF

size: -
D: -
J: TRBJ1-1
V: TRBV10-3
DNA: TGTGCCATCAGTGAGTCGGGGGGAACCTCTGAAGCTTTCTTT
CDR3: CAISESGGTSEAFF

size: -
D: TRBD1
J: TRBJ1-1
V: TRBV18
DNA: TGTGCCAGCTCAGCCGGACAGGGTTCGGGCACTGAAGCTTTCTTT
CDR3: CASSAGQGSGTEAFF

size: -
D: -
J: TRBJ1-4
V: TRBV14
DNA: TGTGCCAGCAGCCAATTGACAGGTGGATATGAAAAACTGTTTTTT
CDR3: CASSQLTGGYEKLFF

size: -
D: TRBD2
J: TRBJ2-7
V: TRBV30
DNA: TGTGCCTGGAGTATAGCGGGAGGAATCCAGCAGTACTTC
CDR3: CAWSIAGGIQQYF

size: -
D: -
J: TRBJ2-3
V: TRBV18
DNA: TGTGCCAGCTCCCAGCGGCAGACCACAGATACGCAGTATTTT
CDR3: CASSQRQTTDTQYF

size: -
D: TRBD2
J: TRBJ2-1
V: TRBV29-1
DNA: TGCAGACGGCCGGGAGGCGGATACAATGAGCAGTTCTTC
CDR3: CRRPGGGYNEQFF

size: -
D: TRBD1
J: TRBJ1-5
V: TRBV6-1
DNA: TGTGCCAGCAGCACTAGGACAGGGCTCGCTCAGCCCCAGCATTTT
CDR3: CASSTRTGLAQPQHF

size: -
D: -
J: TRBJ2-1
V: TRBV19
DNA: TGTGCCAGTAGTCCGAGAGGATACAATGAGCAGTTCTTC
CDR3: CASSPRGYNEQFF

size: -
D: -
J: TRBJ2-7
V: TRBV18
DNA: TGTGCCAGCTCACCTCTTGAAGCGGAGAGCTCCTACGAGCAGTACTTC
CDR3: CASSPLEAESSYEQYF

size: -
D: -
J: TRBJ2-1
V: TRBV12-5
DNA: TGTGCTAGTGGTTTGCGGCGGGAATGGGGCAATGAGCAGTTCTTC
CDR3: CASGLRREWGNEQFF

size: few
D: -
J: TRBJ2-1
V: TRBV19
DNA: TGTGCCAGTAGTATAGGGCTTTCAAGGGGATACAATGAGCAGTTCTTC
CDR3: CASSIGLSRGYNEQFF

size: -
D: -
J: TRBJ1-2
V: TRBV27
DNA: TGTGCCAGCAGTTTTCGGAGGGGAGTTGAGGGCTACACCTTC
CDR3: CASSFRRGVEGYTF

size: -
D: -
J: TRBJ1-1
V: TRBV6-1
DNA: TGTGCCAGCAGTGAATACACGTTGAACACTGAAGCTTTCTTT
CDR3: CASSEYTLNTEAFF

size: -
D: -
J: TRBJ1-1
V: TRBV4-1
DNA: TGCGCCAGCAGCCAATCCGGGGGGCGGGGGACTGAAGCTTTCTTT
CDR3: CASSQSGGRGTEAFF

size: -
D: TRBD1
J: TRBJ2-7
V: TRBV28
DNA: TGTGCCACCAAAAAGGAGACAGGGCTAACCTACGAGCAGTACTTC
CDR3: CATKKETGLTYEQYF

size: -
D: -
J: TRBJ1-1
V: TRBV10-2
DNA: TGCGCCAGCAGTGAGAAACAGGGCCTGAACACTGAAGCTTTCTTT
CDR3: CASSEKQGLNTEAFF

size: once
D: TRBD1
J: TRBJ1-3
V: TRBV10-3
DNA: TGTGCCATCAGTGACCCGACAGGGACTGGAAACACCATATATTTT
CDR3: CAISDPTGTGNTIYF

size: -
D: -
J: TRBJ2-3
V: TRBV29-1
DNA: TGCAGCGTTAAGGGCGGGACCCTCACAGATACGCAGTATTTT
CDR3: CSVKGGTLTDTQYF

size: -
D: -
J: TRBJ1-4
V: TRBV28
DNA: TGTGCCAGCAGTTCCGCCCATGAGATTGGAGGGAGTGAAAAACTGTTTTTT
CDR3: CASSSAHEIGGSEKLFF

size: -
D: -
J: TRBJ2-7
V: TRBV5-6
DNA: TGTGCCAGCAGCTTGTCTTTCGGTTTCGGGTCCTACGAGCAGTACTTC
CDR3: CASSLSFGFGSYEQYF

size: -
D: TRBD1
J: TRBJ2-7
V: TRBV14
DNA: TGTGCCAGCAGCAGGGACAGGGCCCTCTCCTACGAGCAGTACTTC
CDR3: CASSRDRALSYEQYF

size: -
D: TRBD2
J: TRBJ2-7
V: TRBV15
DNA: TGTGCCACCAGCAGGGTTCTAGCGGGAGACGAGCAGTACTTC
CDR3: CATSRVLAGDEQYF

size: -
D: TRBD2
J: TRBJ2-7
V: TRBV19
DNA: TGTGCCAGTAGTATAGATGGCGGGAGGATCTACGAGCAGTACTTC
CDR3: CASSIDGGRIYEQYF

size: -
D: -
J: TRBJ1-1
V: TRBV19
DNA: TGTGCCAGTAGGGCACAGGGCACTGAAGCTTTCTTT
CDR3: CASRAQGTEAFF

size: once
D: TRBD1
J: TRBJ2-7
V: TRBV6-5
DNA: TGTGCCAGCAGCAGACAGGGTGAAGCCTACGAGCAGTACTTC
CDR3: CASSRQGEAYEQYF

size: -
D: TRBD2
J: TRBJ2-2
V: TRBV15
DNA: TGTGCCACCAGCAGGGGCGGGAGGGGTACCGGGGAGCTGTTTTTT
CDR3: CATSRGGRGTGELFF

size: -
D: TRBD1
J: TRBJ1-5
V: TRBV27
DNA: TGTGCCAGCAGAACCACAGGGGGCTTTCAGCCCCAGCATTTT
CDR3: CASRTTGGFQPQHF

size: -
D: TRBD1
J: TRBJ2-3
V: TRBV2
DNA: TGTGCCATACACAGGGGAATTTCAGGAGATACGCAGTATTTT
CDR3: CAIHRGISGDTQYF

size: -
D: TRBD1
J: TRBJ2-7
V: TRBV29-1
DNA: TGCAGCGTGACAGGGCCCTACGAGCAGTACTTC
CDR3: CSVTGPYEQYF

size: -
D: TRBD1
J: TRBJ2-2
V: TRBV28
DNA: TGTGCCAGCAGTCTTAGACAGGGGGTCAGTACCGGGGAGCTGTTTTTT
CDR3: CASSLRQGVSTGELFF

size: few
D: -
J: TRBJ1-1
V: TRBV5-3
DNA: TGTGCCAGCAGCGCAGGGGACCCGGGGACTGAAGCTTTCTTT
CDR3: CASSAGDPGTEAFF

size: -
D: TRBD1
J: TRBJ2-7
V: TRBV9
DNA: TGTGCCAGCAGCGTAGATAACAGGGGGCGCCAAGAGCAGTACTTC
CDR3: CASSVDNRGRQEQYF

size: -
D: TRBD2
J: TRBJ2-3
V: TRBV11-1
DNA: TGTGCCAGCGCTCGCGACCCAGCGGGGGCCAAGGCAGATACGCAGTATTTT
CDR3: CASARDPAGAKADTQYF

size: few
D: TRBD1
J: TRBJ2-7
V: TRBV7-3
DNA: TGTGCCAGCAGATCCGGTTCCGGGACAGGGTCCGAGCAGTACTTC
CDR3: CASRSGSGTGSEQYF

size: -
D: -
J: TRBJ1-6
V: TRBV27
DNA: TGTGCCAGCAGTTTACAGGGTAGGAATTCACCCCTCCACTTT
CDR3: CASSLQGRNSPLHF

size: -
D: -
J: TRBJ1-2
V: TRBV6-5
DNA: TGTGCCAGCAGGACCTACACCGGAGGGAGCTATGGCTACACCTTC
CDR3: CASRTYTGGSYGYTF

size: -
D: TRBD2
J: TRBJ2-1
V: TRBV5-1
DNA: TGCGCCAGCAGCCCGACGTTACTAGCGGGAGTAGGTGATGAGCAGTTCTTC
CDR3: CASSPTLLAGVGDEQFF

size: -
D: -
J: TRBJ1-2
V: TRBV6-5
DNA: TGTGCCAGCAGTTACCGAGGGATTGGCTACACCTTC
CDR3: CASSYRGIGYTF

size: -
D: -
J: TRBJ2-7
V: TRBV5-8
DNA: TGTGCCGCGGCGCTCTCCTACGAGCAGTACTTC
CDR3: CAAALSYEQYF

size: -
D: TRBD2
J: TRBJ2-1
V: TRBV28
DNA: TGTGCCAGCAGTGGAAATCTAGCGGGAGCCTACAATGAGCAGTTCTTC
CDR3: CASSGNLAGAYNEQFF

size: -
D: -
J: TRBJ1-2
V: TRBV28
DNA: TGTGCCAGCAGGTTTCCCGGGACTGTGATCTCTGGCTACACCTTC
CDR3: CASRFPGTVISGYTF

size: few
D: -
J: TRBJ2-7
V: TRBV6-5
DNA: TGTGCCAGCAGTTACTCCTGGGGGCGCGAGCAGTACTTC
CDR3: CASSYSWGREQYF

size: few
D: -
J: TRBJ2-7
V: TRBV7-2
DNA: TGTGCCAGCAGCTTTCAGGGGTACGAGCAGTACTTC
CDR3: CASSFQGYEQYF

size: -
D: -
J: TRBJ1-3
V: TRBV30
DNA: TGTGCCTGGAGCTCGCAGCAGGGGTTAGCAAACACCATATATTTT
CDR3: CAWSSQQGLANTIYF

size: -
D: -
J: TRBJ2-1
V: TRBV10-3
DNA: TGTGCCATCAGTCCCACAGGAGAGGTGGATGAGCAGTTCTTC
CDR3: CAISPTGEVDEQFF

size: -
D: -
J: TRBJ2-7
V: TRBV6-5
DNA: TGTGCCAGCAGTTACTCCCGCGGGTTGGGGGAGCAGTACTTC
CDR3: CASSYSRGLGEQYF

size: -
D: -
J: TRBJ2-7
V: TRBV21-1
DNA: TGTGCCAGCAGCTGTGGTAGGCTAGCGGGAGGTTTCTACGAGCAGTACTTC
CDR3: CASSCGRLAGGFYEQYF

size: -
D: -
J: TRBJ2-7
V: TRBV7-3
DNA: TGTGCCAGCAGCTTTACAGCCTCCTACGAGCAGTACTTC
CDR3: CASSFTASYEQYF

size: -
D: TRBD2
J: TRBJ2-1
V: TRBV19
DNA: TGTGCCAGTAGTCTGGGACTAGCGGGGGCTGAGCAGTTCTTC
CDR3: CASSLGLAGAEQFF

size: once
D: TRBD1
J: TRBJ1-5
V: TRBV30
DNA: TGTGCCTGGAGTCAGGGGGCAGGGGAGAATCAGCCCCAGCATTTT
CDR3: CAWSQGAGENQPQHF

size: -
D: TRBD1
J: TRBJ1-2
V: TRBV2
DNA: TGTGCCAGCAGAGGGACAGCTAACTATGGCTACACCTTC
CDR3: CASRGTANYGYTF

size: once
D: -
J: TRBJ2-3
V: TRBV23-1
DNA: TGCGCCAGCAGTCAATCTCTGGAGAAACACGGGCAGTATTTT
CDR3: CASSQSLEKHGQYF